A selection of T cell receptor beta chains follows, all from one sample in a study of monozygotic twins with inflammatory bowel disease. One entry per CDR3 protein, without DNA, is what TCRdb gives after re-calling the 5' RACE reads. The specimen's table records 350,000 to 500,000 distinct CDR3 sequences. Sequenced: blood. These receptor sequences come from a human donor with ulcerative colitis or Crohn's disease, or a healthy co-twin of an affected twin (not recorded which). The CDR3 runs from the conserved cysteine through the conserved F or W. Fields, in order: V gene, J gene, CDR3 protein.

>TRBV11-3|TRBJ2-2
CASSAGNTGELFF
>TRBV19|TRBJ2-7
CASSIETGIQQYF
>TRBV4-1|TRBJ2-7
CASSQVRTQGAYEQYF
>TRBV6-2/TRBV6-3|TRBJ1-1
CASSYNGGGKNTEAFF
>TRBV4-2|TRBJ1-2
CASSHIGDGYGYTF
>TRBV18|TRBJ1-1
CASRDRVNTEAFF
>TRBV20-1|TRBJ2-7
CSARVGLAGYSYEQYF
>TRBV3-1|TRBJ2-7
CASSPALGEQYF
>TRBV6-1|TRBJ1-1
CASTLKGGSTEAFF
>TRBV6-1|TRBJ2-2
CASSPGHSKNTGELFF
>TRBV6-6|TRBJ1-1
CASSTQGGNTEAFF
>TRBV7-2|TRBJ2-1
CASSSDSGPYNEQFF
>TRBV30|TRBJ1-2
CAWSVSENYGYTF
>TRBV18|TRBJ2-3
CASSPASGVTDTQYF
>TRBV5-4|TRBJ2-4
CASSLRQELAKNIQYF
>TRBV28|TRBJ2-4
CASRWGSKDIQYF
>TRBV12-3/TRBV12-4|TRBJ2-1
CASSGLGRNEQFF